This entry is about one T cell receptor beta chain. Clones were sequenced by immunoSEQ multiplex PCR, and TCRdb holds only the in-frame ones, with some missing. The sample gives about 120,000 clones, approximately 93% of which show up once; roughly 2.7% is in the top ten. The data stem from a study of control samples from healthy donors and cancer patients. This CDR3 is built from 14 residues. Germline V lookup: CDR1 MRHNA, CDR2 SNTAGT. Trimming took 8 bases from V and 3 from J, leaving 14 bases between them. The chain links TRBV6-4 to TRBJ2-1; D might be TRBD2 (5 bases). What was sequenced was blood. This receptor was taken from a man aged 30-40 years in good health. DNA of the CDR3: TGTGCCAGCCCGAGGCGGGCCGACTACAATGAGCAGTTCTTC. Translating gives CASPRRADYNEQFF.